One T cell receptor (beta chain) is described in this entry. What it recognizes is unknown. This sample is drawn from a study of circulating tumor DNA in untreated peripheral T-cell lymphoma. Clones were read by immunoSEQ multiplex PCR, and TCRdb kept only the in-frame ones, dropping some. This sample yields fewer than 8,000 clones, of which approximately 75% are seen a single time; 25% to 30% belongs to the top ten. General study results and limits: Baseline tissues yielded approximately 82% and baseline serum 65% to 70% tumor-specific clonotype detection.

Germline lookup yields CDR1 SGHRS and CDR2 YFSETQ. This CDR3 has 16 residues. Trimming cost V 0 bases and J 0 bases, with 10 bases left between them. This tumor tissue came from a pretreatment baseline collection. The source of this sequence is a human donor with peripheral T-cell lymphoma. The rearrangement joins TRBV5-1 to TRBJ2-1; possible D gene TRBD2, 6 bases. Sequences were obtained from tumor tissue. CDR3 in amino acids: CASSLALATSYNEQFF. Written as DNA, the CDR3 is TGCGCCAGCAGCTTGGCTCTAGCGACCTCCTACAATGAGCAGTTCTTC.